This TCR beta chain was recovered during a study of T cells in Graves' hyperthyroidism and ophthalmopathy. Study overall: Peripheral blood samples were taken at initial diagnosis, prior to any treatment. Study-wide findings and caveats: Ophthalmopathy stood apart from stable hyperthyroidism in a 13 V-J model.

The source material, RNA transcripts, was used to amplify TCR beta CDR3 regions. HTBI primers drove first-round RT-PCR of the TCR CDR3. Each CDR3 protein gets one entry after TCRdb re-called the multiplex PCR reads with MiXCR. The sample has 350,000 to 500,000 distinct CDR3 sequences; about an eighth are singletons. CDR1 and CDR2 from the germline V gene are SEHNR and FQNEAQ (reference sequence). Between the trimmed V and J ends, which lost 3 bases and 7 bases, there was a span of 9 bases. The CDR3 length is 12 residues. Diagnoses were established using clinical symptoms, serum thyroxine and TRAb, thyroid ultrasound and orbital computed tomography. Fresh peripheral blood, around 9.3 ml of it, supplied the PBMCs. This clonotype has at least ten counts. Its target is not known.

The sequenced material came from blood. The rearrangement uses TRBV7-9 and TRBJ1-1, with D perhaps matching TRBD1 (5 bases). This receptor was obtained from a woman younger than 35 with Graves' hyperthyroidism. The CDR3 nucleotides read TGTGCCAGCAGCTTTGAGGGGCGTGAAGCTTTCTTT. Its protein product is CASSFEGREAFF.